This is a list of T cell receptor beta chains from one sample in a study of shared clonotypes between healthy human individuals. Measured with immunoSEQ multiplex PCR; TCRdb has only the in-frame clones, and not every one. The repertoire holds about 1.1 million clones, with 60% to 85% as singletons. The sequencing sample was made of memory CD4+ T cells from PBMCs. The receptors here all came from a man aged 18 to 35 in good health. Some clones in this sample may be carry-over from other donors' samples. Both conserved end residues are part of each CDR3.

j_call v_call cdr3_length cdr3_aa
TRBJ2-1 TRBV5-1 17 CASSLPLLDRGFNEQFF
TRBJ1-2 TRBV5-8 15 CASSLLGAGPREDTF
TRBJ2-7 TRBV18 11 CASSPESEQYF
TRBJ1-1 TRBV20-1 10 CSGRGTEAFF
TRBJ1-6 TRBV5-6 15 CASSFQASNNSPLHF
TRBJ2-3 TRBV7-9 13 CASSYPRTDTQYF
TRBJ2-7 TRBV5-1 13 CASSYGYTYEQYF
TRBJ1-3 TRBV19 15 CASSFTGRSGNTIYF
TRBJ2-2 TRBV11-3 15 CASSTAGMNTGELFF
TRBJ2-7 TRBV30 13 CAWSGVGAGEQYF
TRBJ1-2 TRBV5-8 15 CASSPGGGRSYGYTF
TRBJ1-2 TRBV6-5 15 CASSYSTGANYGYTF
TRBJ1-1 TRBV5-1 14 CASSLDALNTEAFF
TRBJ2-1 TRBV6-6 14 CACRLGTGDNEQFF
TRBJ2-1 TRBV7-2 14 CASSAVGRWNEQFF
TRBJ2-7 TRBV15 14 CATSRDRVSYEQYF
TRBJ1-2 TRBV5-6 15 CASSLVGQGHYGYTF
TRBJ1-2 TRBV18 13 CASTLGRHEGYTF
TRBJ2-6 TRBV16 14 CASSTRTEANVLTF
TRBJ2-7 TRBV11-2 15 CASSSPRLAPYEQYF
TRBJ2-2 TRBV11-3 19 CASELAVPGLAGATGELFF
TRBJ2-5 TRBV2 14 CASSEYRVWETQYF
TRBJ1-3 TRBV5-1 16 CASSWGNLGLGNTIYF
TRBJ1-2 TRBV14 15 CASSPTGAANYGYTF
TRBJ1-1 TRBV5-1 14 CASSLSGPNTEAFF
TRBJ2-2 TRBV5-1 15 CASRRDREDTGELFF
TRBJ1-6 TRBV7-8 16 CASSLGVAGDNSPLHF
TRBJ2-7 TRBV5-1 14 CASSRTGGTLEQYF
TRBJ2-2 TRBV19 15 CASSIAGVKVGELFF
TRBJ2-6 TRBV7-9 17 CASSLGGARSGANVLTF
TRBJ2-1 TRBV9 19 CASSPIKILAGRTYNEQFF
TRBJ2-7 TRBV5-1 15 CASSLGLAGNYEQYF
TRBJ2-2 TRBV7-9 16 CASSLATGAPAGELFF
TRBJ2-5 TRBV28 12 CASSPRRVAQYF
TRBJ1-1 TRBV9 15 CASSPPLGERIEAFF
TRBJ2-5 TRBV7-3 15 CASSLVGGAQETQYF
TRBJ2-1 TRBV5-5 14 CASSSAGFYNEQFF
TRBJ2-7 TRBV6-1 14 CASRGSGSSYEQYF
TRBJ2-1 TRBV7-3 14 CASSLLPGVNEQFF
TRBJ1-5 TRBV7-8 16 CASSLGQGVGNQPQHF
TRBJ2-2 TRBV7-9 13 CASSPIVTGELFF
TRBJ2-2 TRBV11-2 16 CASSLLAVANTGELFF
TRBJ2-1 TRBV4-3 15 CASSHLADRYNEQFF
TRBJ1-2 TRBV5-6 13 CASSWGQGAGYTF
TRBJ2-7 TRBV4-2 14 CASSQGGSGDEQYF
TRBJ1-1 TRBV29-1 15 CSVDRGWGMNTEAFF
TRBJ1-3 TRBV28 15 CASRNSGQKGNTIYF
TRBJ1-1 TRBV7-9 17 CASSFRTGGARNTEAFF
TRBJ2-7 TRBV5-4 16 CASSAAPGQGIDEQYF
TRBJ1-2 TRBV9 16 CASSVVSGTIMNGYTF
TRBJ1-2 TRBV10-3 12 CAIRDTGYGYTF
TRBJ2-5 TRBV7-6 18 CASSYRVLAGSPGETQYF
TRBJ2-7 TRBV9 16 CASSPQSGVTSYEQYF
TRBJ1-5 TRBV23-1 15 CASSQAGVYNQPQHF
TRBJ2-5 TRBV7-3 18 CASSLFGNSGTGKETQYF
TRBJ2-3 TRBV11-1 16 CASSLGHRTSIDTQYF
TRBJ1-3 TRBV5-8 13 CASSIRGGNTIYF